The 21 T cell receptor beta chains given below trace back to one sample, sequenced in a study of blood T cell repertoires in COVID-19. Produced via immunoSEQ multiplex PCR; TCRdb's table is partial and in-frame only. The repertoire includes hundreds of thousands of clones, around 85% of them detected once, and 2.1% sits in the top ten. The sample consisted of peripheral blood. The source of these receptors is a woman aged 30 to 39 who had recovered from COVID-19.

J is TRBJ2-5 and V is TRBV3-1 (or the pseudogene TRBV3-2); D gene ambiguous. V was trimmed by 2 bases and J by 5 bases, leaving 9 bases between them. The CDR3 contains 13 residues. The germline V gene has CDR1 LGHDT and CDR2 YNNKEL (reference sequence). The CDR3 DNA reads as TGTGCCAGCAGCCAAATTCGTTTGGAGACCCAGTACTTC. This codes for CASSQIRLETQYF.

The chain carries TRBV14 and TRBJ2-6, with D hard to call. The CDR3 extends over 16 amino acids. V lost 0 bases to trimming and J lost 4 bases, with 10 bases between them. Germline V gene sequence: CDR1 SGHDN, CDR2 FVKESK. In nucleotides, the CDR3 is TGTGCCAGCAGCCAAGATCCCTCCCCCGGGGCCAACGTCCTGACTTTC. This translates into CASSQDPSPGANVLTF.

This chain joins TRBV7-2 and TRBJ1-1; D not certain. Germline V gene sequence: CDR1 SGHTA, CDR2 FQGNSA. V was trimmed by 1 base and J by 5 bases, leaving 8 bases between them. This CDR3 has 13 amino acids. CDR3 protein: CASSLGAGTEAFF. For the CDR3, the DNA is TGTGCCAGCAGCTTAGGTGCGGGGACTGAAGCTTTCTTT. Variable domain in full (rest from reference TRBV7-2 and TRBJ1-1): GAGVSQSPSNKVTEKGKDVELRCDPISGHTALYWYRQSLGQGLEFLIYFQGNSAPDKSGLPSDRFSAERTGGSVSTLTIQRTQQEDSAVYLCASSLGAGTEAFFGQGTRLTVV.

The chain's CDR3 is CAWSVAVGNTIYF. CDR3 nucleotides: TGTGCCTGGAGCGTCGCGGTGGGAAACACCATATATTTT. The chain combines TRBV30 with TRBJ1-3; D ambiguous. With 3 bases removed from V and 4 bases from J, the gap between germline ends came to 10 bases. The germline gives CDR1 GTSNPN, CDR2 SVGIG (reference sequence). The CDR3 loop spans 13 amino acids.

The V call is TRBV30, the J call TRBJ1-1; D unresolved. V was clipped by 4 bases and J by 4 bases, with 10 bases between them. Germline V gene sequence: CDR1 GTSNPN, CDR2 SVGIG (reference sequence). This CDR3 spans 12 amino acids. The CDR3 DNA reads TGTGCCTGGATCGGTCGGGGCACTGAAGCTTTCTTT. As protein: CAWIGRGTEAFF.

The V and J genes are TRBV11-2 and TRBJ2-3, with 12 bases identical to TRBD2. Germline CDR1 and CDR2: SGHAT and FQNNGV. There are 16 residues in the CDR3. J was trimmed by 3 bases and V by 5 bases; bases with no gene match: 6. Here the CDR3 DNA reads TGTGCCAGCAGCCCCGGGACTAGCGGGCCAACAGATACGCAGTATTTT. This encodes CASSPGTSGPTDTQYF.

V is TRBV10-2 and J is TRBJ1-2; tentative D call: TRBD1 (5 bases). The CDR3 totals 11 residues. Trimming cost V 6 bases and J 3 bases, with 5 bases left between them. CDR1 is WSHSY and CDR2 is SAAADI in the germline V gene. The CDR3 DNA is TGCGCCAGCAGACAGGACTATGGCTACACCTTC. Its protein is CASRQDYGYTF.

CDR3 sequence reads: CASSHGADIQYF. The CDR3 region has the DNA TGTGCCAGCAGCCATGGGGCGGACATTCAGTACTTC. The rearrangement joins TRBV3-1 (or the pseudogene TRBV3-2) to TRBJ2-4; TRBD1 might be the D (5 bases). The V end lost 3 bases, the J end lost 8 bases, and 8 bases lay between the germline ends. There are 12 residues in the CDR3. Germline V CDR1 and CDR2: LGHDT, YNNKEL (reference sequence).

The rearrangement links TRBV18 to TRBJ1-3; D possibly corresponds to TRBD1 (6 bases). CDR1 and CDR2 (germline): KGHSH, LQKENI. The CDR3 is 15 amino acids. Trimming left V 5 bases short and J 0 bases short, with 11 bases between. CDR3 in DNA: TGTGCCAGCTCATCCGGACAGAGCTCTGGAAACACCATATATTTT. The encoded protein is CASSSGQSSGNTIYF.

J is TRBJ1-1 and V is TRBV18; 7 bases map to TRBD1. CDR3 size: 16 residues. CDR1 and CDR2 (germline): KGHSH, LQKENI. J was trimmed by 4 bases and V by 3 bases; bases with no gene match: 11. CDR3: CASSPNEQGRGTEAFF. As DNA, the CDR3 is TGTGCCAGCTCACCGAATGAACAGGGGAGAGGCACTGAAGCTTTCTTT.

The table lists this clone with a few counts. The chain uses TRBV12-5 and TRBJ2-2, with D possibly matching TRBD2 (5 bases). Germline CDR1 is LGHNT and CDR2 is FRNRAP. Trimming shortened V by 7 bases and J by 4 bases, and 16 bases separated the two germline ends. There are 15 residues in the CDR3. The CDR3 is CASDMTTGITGELFF. For the CDR3, the DNA is TGTGCTAGTGATATGACTACCGGGATCACCGGGGAGCTGTTTTTT.

CDR3 DNA: TGTGCCAGCAGCTTACACGTAGATGAGCAGTTCTTC. Translated, it gives CASSLHVDEQFF. The chain recombines TRBV11-3 with TRBJ2-1; no clear D gene. In germline, CDR1 is SGHNT, CDR2 YENEEA. CDR3 length equals 12 residues. Trimming took 2 bases from V and 8 from J, leaving 7 bases between them.

This sequence joins TRBV5-6 and TRBJ2-2, with D tentatively TRBD1 (6 bases). V dropped 6 bases and J dropped 4 bases, with 16 bases sitting between them. Germline CDR1 is SGHDT and CDR2 is YYEEEE. This CDR3 region has 15 residues. CDR3 loop: CASIEADRSTGELFF. The CDR3 bases are TGTGCCAGCATCGAAGCGGACAGAAGCACCGGGGAGCTGTTTTTT.

V gene TRBV19 combines with J gene TRBJ2-7; TRBD2 aligns across 14 bases. Trimming took 3 bases from V and 7 from J; bases not matched to a gene: 5. Germline-derived CDR1 and CDR2 are LNHDA and SQIVND (reference sequence). CDR3 size: 15 residues. Here the CDR3 reads CASSIGTSGSGEQYF. The CDR3 DNA reads as TGTGCCAGTAGTATCGGGACTAGCGGGAGTGGAGAGCAGTACTTC.

The V and J genes are TRBV28 and TRBJ2-3; 13 bases fit TRBD2. CDR1 is MDHEN, CDR2 SYDVKM, per germline. With V trimmed by 4 bases and J by 3 bases, 7 bases remained unmatched. This CDR3 is built from 17 residues. The CDR3 region is CASSSGPGLAGTDTQYF. The CDR3 DNA is TGTGCCAGCAGTTCCGGACCGGGACTAGCGGGAACAGATACGCAGTATTTT.

The chain has TRBV19 and TRBJ2-3; 7 positions match TRBD1. Losses at the gene ends were 5 bases for V and 5 bases for J; bases not matched to a gene: 4. The germline V gene has CDR1 LNHDA and CDR2 SQIVND (reference sequence). CDR3 size: 13 residues. CDR3 coding DNA: TGTGCCAGTAGTGCACAGGGGAGAGATACGCAGTATTTT. This encodes CASSAQGRDTQYF.

This chain joins TRBV6-6 and TRBJ2-2, with D tentatively TRBD2 (5 bases). The V end lost 7 bases, the J end lost 5 bases, and 14 bases lay between the germline ends. The length of the CDR3 is 14 residues. CDR1 and CDR2 from the germline V gene are MNHNY and SVGAGI (reference sequence). Written as DNA, the CDR3 is TGTGCCAGCACCCCCGGACCGGGGACCGGGGAGCTGTTTTTT. This translates into CASTPGPGTGELFF.

The gene calls are TRBV20-1 and TRBJ2-2; TRBD2 matches at 10 bases. The CDR3 contains 17 residues. Germline V gene lookup returns CDR1 DFQATT and CDR2 SNEGSKA (reference sequence). J was trimmed by 2 bases and V by 3 bases; bases with no gene match: 9. The CDR3 is CSASRLAGDVNTGELFF. The CDR3 region has the DNA TGCAGTGCTAGTCGGCTAGCGGGAGACGTAAACACCGGGGAGCTGTTTTTT.

The chain carries TRBV7-9 and TRBJ1-4; 7 bases align to TRBD1. J gave up 4 bases and V 5 bases, and 10 bases lay outside the gene matches. Germline V gives CDR1 SEHNR, CDR2 FQNEAQ (reference sequence). The CDR3 has 16 amino acids. The DNA for the CDR3 is TGTGCCAGCAGCCAACGACAGGGAGGAAATAATGAAAAACTGTTTTTT. Encoded protein: CASSQRQGGNNEKLFF. The variable domain in full, with the rest retrieved from reference TRBV7-9 and TRBJ1-4, is DTGVSQNPRHKITKRGQNVTFRCDPISEHNRLYWYRQTLGQGPEFLTYFQNEAQLEKSRLLSDRFSAERPKGSFSTLEIQRTEQGDSAMYLCASSQRQGGNNEKLFFGSGTQLSVL.

The chain joins TRBV6-1 to TRBJ1-1; D is ambiguous. Germline V CDR1 and CDR2: MNHNS, SASEGT. This CDR3 spans 15 amino acids. V was pared by 3 bases and J by 2 bases, with 13 bases between. Here the CDR3 reads CASSESSRVNTEAFF. DNA for the CDR3: TGTGCCAGCAGTGAGAGCAGTCGGGTAAACACTGAAGCTTTCTTT.

The chain carries TRBV6-5 and TRBJ1-1; weak D call: TRBD1 (6 bases). The V gene lost 5 bases and the J gene lost 2 bases, with 12 bases spanning the gap. Germline lookup yields CDR1 MNHEY and CDR2 SVGAGI. The CDR3 runs to 14 residues. The DNA for the CDR3 is TGTGCCAGCAGTAGCCGGGACACTAACACTGAAGCTTTCTTT. This encodes CASSSRDTNTEAFF.